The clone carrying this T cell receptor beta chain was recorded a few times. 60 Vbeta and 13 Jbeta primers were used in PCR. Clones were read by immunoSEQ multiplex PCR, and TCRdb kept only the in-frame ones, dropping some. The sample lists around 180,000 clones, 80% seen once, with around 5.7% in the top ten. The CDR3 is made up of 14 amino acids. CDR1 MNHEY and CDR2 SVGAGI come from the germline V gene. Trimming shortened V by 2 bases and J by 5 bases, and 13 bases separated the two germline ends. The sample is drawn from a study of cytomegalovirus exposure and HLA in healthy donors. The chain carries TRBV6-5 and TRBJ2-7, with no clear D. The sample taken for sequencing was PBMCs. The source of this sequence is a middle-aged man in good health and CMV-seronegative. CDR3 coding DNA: TGTGCCAGCAGTTACGAGGCTCATCGGGACGAGCAGTACTTC. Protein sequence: CASSYEAHRDEQYF.